This entry lists 5 T cell receptor beta chains sequenced from one sample in a study of OX40 agonist ivuxolimab in advanced cancers. Only in-frame clones appear in the TCRdb table, and some are missing; sequencing was by immunoSEQ multiplex PCR. Of fewer than 55,000 clones listed, about nine tenths were seen once; the top ten hold under 2%. The sample in question was CD4+ or CD8+ T cells sorted from blood, obtained in a trial of the OX40 agonist ivuxolimab. These TCRs come from an adult with an advanced solid tumor such as melanoma, head and neck, liver or kidney cancer.

CDR3 protein: CASLTRLAGRDTQYF. The CDR3 DNA is TGTGCCAGCCTGACAAGACTAGCGGGAAGGGATACGCAGTATTTT. The rearrangement links TRBV27 to TRBJ2-3; 11 bases agree with TRBD2. Germline CDR1 is MNHEY and CDR2 is SMNVEV (reference sequence). The CDR3 covers 15 residues. Losses at the gene ends were 8 bases for V and 6 bases for J; bases not matched to a gene: 10.

V gene TRBV6-1 combines with J gene TRBJ1-2; TRBD1 matches 9 bases. CDR1 is MNHNS and CDR2 is SASEGT in the germline V gene. J lost 14 bases, V lost 1 base, and 11 bases had no gene match. This CDR3 has 14 amino acids. In DNA, the CDR3 is TGTGCCAGCAGTGAAGGGGGACAGGGAGGAGCGAGGACCTTC. Translated, it gives CASSEGGQGGARTF.

This clone appeared once. V usage is TRBV12-5 and J usage is TRBJ1-2, with 7 bases matching TRBD1. The V gene's germline CDR1 is LGHNT and CDR2 FRNRAP. V gave up 1 base and J gave up 8 bases; unmatched junction bases: 1. This CDR3 spans 12 amino acids. CDR3 loop: CASGLDRGGYTF. The CDR3 DNA reads TGTGCTAGTGGTTTGGACAGGGGCGGCTACACCTTC.

V is TRBV18 and J is TRBJ1-1, with D possibly TRBD1 on 5 matching bases. The length of the CDR3 is 14 residues. Germline V CDR1 and CDR2: KGHSH, LQKENI. Trimming stripped 4 bases from V and 0 bases from J, with 9 bases between. As DNA, the CDR3 is TGTGCCAGCTCACTACAGGAGATGAACACTGAAGCTTTCTTT. Its protein product is CASSLQEMNTEAFF.

DNA for the CDR3: TGTGCCAGTAGTCACAGGGGCAATCAGCCCCAGCATTTT. This gives the protein CASSHRGNQPQHF. The genes are TRBV19 and TRBJ1-5, with D possibly matching TRBD1 (6 bases). The germline V gene has CDR1 LNHDA and CDR2 SQIVND (reference sequence). V lost 5 bases and J lost 2, with 7 bases in between. This CDR3 has 13 residues. Using reference TRBV19 and TRBJ1-5 for the parts outside the CDR3, the full variable domain is DGGITQSPKYLFRKEGQNVTLSCEQNLNHDAMYWYRQDPGQGLRLIYYSQIVNDFQKGDIAEGYSVSREKKESFPLTVTSAQKNPTAFYLCASSHRGNQPQHFGDGTRLSIL.